This T cell receptor (beta chain) was obtained from a study of identical twins. This clonotype was seen a handful of times. Its cognate antigen is unknown. Findings of the study overall: Fewer insertions characterized abundant cord blood beta clonotypes, whereas memory repertoires showed none.

This CDR3 comprises 16 residues. Germline V gene lookup returns CDR1 SEHNR and CDR2 FQNEAQ (reference sequence). Trimming cost V 5 bases and J 4 bases; bases outside gene matches: 11. TCRdb reprocessed the 5' RACE reads with MiXCR, giving one entry per CDR3 protein. This table holds 520,000 or so distinct CDR3 sequences, 20% to 25% found once. The same specimen was also included in a second study, on T cells expressing NK-cell markers.

J is TRBJ2-3 and V is TRBV7-9; 8 positions agree with TRBD1. The TCR originated in a woman aged 18-35 years in good health. The sequenced sample consisted of CD4+ T cells sorted from blood. The CDR3, as DNA: TGTGCCAGCAGCGGACTGAGGACAGGGAGGTCAGATACGCAGTATTTT. Residues: CASSGLRTGRSDTQYF.